The rows below give T cell receptor beta chains drawn from one sample of a study of T-cell memory formation after mild COVID-19. TCRdb re-analysed the 5' RACE reads in MiXCR, keeping a single row per CDR3 protein. The data show about 320,000 distinct CDR3 sequences, about 13% seen once. The sequenced material came from PBMCs or a T cell subset sorted from them (not recorded which). Source of these receptors: a man aged 18 to 29 who had mild COVID-19 (a few samples of this study predate the infection). Cell type and time point are not known. Both conserved end residues are part of each CDR3. Fields, in order: D gene, clone size, J gene, V gene, CDR3 DNA, CDR3 protein. The D gene is left open where the match is weak. Rows may omit the clone size; those that give it use once, few, many or a size class.

.,.,TRBJ2-5,TRBV7-2,TGTGCCAGCAGTTTAACCCGACAGAAAGAGACCCAGTACTTC,CASSLTRQKETQYF
TRBD1,few,TRBJ1-6,TRBV27,TGTGCCAGCAGTTGGGACAGCGAGTACCATTCACCCCTCCACTTT,CASSWDSEYHSPLHF
TRBD1,.,TRBJ1-6,TRBV27,TGTGCCAGCAGACGCACAGGGGGTGTTCTATATTCACCCCTCCACTTT,CASRRTGGVLYSPLHF
TRBD1,.,TRBJ2-5,TRBV20-1,TGCAGTGCTAGCGGGCAGGGGGCCGGTCGAGAGACCCAGTACTTC,CSASGQGAGRETQYF
.,.,TRBJ1-1,TRBV12-3/TRBV12-4,TGTGCCAGCAGTTTTATAGCTGGATACAAGGCGGCTGAAGCTTTCTTT,CASSFIAGYKAAEAFF
.,few,TRBJ2-4,TRBV7-3,TGTGCCAGCAGCTTAAATATAGATGGGGTCAGAAACATTCAGTACTTC,CASSLNIDGVRNIQYF
.,few,TRBJ2-1,TRBV12-3/TRBV12-4,TGTGCCAGCAGACCTGGGGGCCATGAGCAGTTCTTC,CASRPGGHEQFF
TRBD2,many,TRBJ2-5,TRBV20-1,TGCAGTGCTGGAGGACTAGCGGGGAACAAAGAGACCCAGTACTTC,CSAGGLAGNKETQYF
.,.,TRBJ2-3,TRBV10-3,TGTGCCATCAGACAGGGAAGCACAGATACGCAGTATTTT,CAIRQGSTDTQYF
TRBD2,few,TRBJ2-3,TRBV10-3,TGTGCCATCCGGGGGGGAAGCACAGATACGCAGTATTTT,CAIRGGSTDTQYF
.,few,TRBJ1-1,TRBV20-1,TGCAGTGCTAGATCACTTTCGGGGTACACTGAAGCTTTCTTT,CSARSLSGYTEAFF
.,few,TRBJ2-3,TRBV24-1,TGTGCCACCAGTGATTTCACAGATACGCAGTATTTT,CATSDFTDTQYF
TRBD1,many,TRBJ1-4,TRBV14,TGTGCCAGCAGCGTAGGGACAGGGGGTGAAAAACTGTTTTTT,CASSVGTGGEKLFF
TRBD1,.,TRBJ2-7,TRBV5-1,TGCGCCAGCAGCTTGGTAGGGGGCGGCTACGAGCAGTACTTC,CASSLVGGGYEQYF
.,many,TRBJ2-3,TRBV20-1,TGCAGTGCTATGGTCGCTGGCACAGATACGCAGTATTTT,CSAMVAGTDTQYF
.,few,TRBJ2-2,TRBV7-9,TGTGCCAGCAGCTTAGCGCGGTCAGCAGACACCGGGGAGCTGTTTTTT,CASSLARSADTGELFF
.,few,TRBJ1-5,TRBV6-2/TRBV6-3,TGTGCCAGCAGGGAGGAGGAGAGGGATCAGCCCCAGCATTTT,CASREEERDQPQHF
TRBD1,.,TRBJ1-2,TRBV4-3,TGCGCCAGCAGCCAAGATACCGGACAGGGGAATGGCTACACCTTC,CASSQDTGQGNGYTF
TRBD2,few,TRBJ2-3,TRBV28,TGTGCCACCCCTAGCGGTTACACAGATACGCAGTATTTT,CATPSGYTDTQYF
.,.,TRBJ1-6,TRBV5-5,TGTGCCAGCAGCTTAAGCGAGGGCCAAAATTCACCCCTCCACTTT,CASSLSEGQNSPLHF
.,.,TRBJ2-1,TRBV7-9,TGTGCCAGCAGCCCCACTCAGAGGTCCCTCTACAATGAGCAGTTCTTC,CASSPTQRSLYNEQFF
.,.,TRBJ2-1,TRBV7-9,TGTGCCAGCAGCGAGGCCCAGCGGGAGCAGTTCTTC,CASSEAQREQFF
TRBD1,.,TRBJ1-5,TRBV20-1,TGCAGTGCTAGGCGGGACAGGGGCAATCAGCCCCAGCATTTT,CSARRDRGNQPQHF
.,.,TRBJ1-1,TRBV29-1,TGCAGCGCTGAAAGCACTTCCTACGCTGAAGCTTTCTTT,CSAESTSYAEAFF
.,few,TRBJ1-6,TRBV12-3/TRBV12-4,TGTGCCAGCAGTTTACGGCGCCCGTCCCTCCACTTT,CASSLRRPSLHF
.,many,TRBJ1-4,TRBV28,TGTGCCAGCAGTTTAAGCAGGGAACTGTTTTTT,CASSLSRELFF
TRBD2,few,TRBJ2-1,TRBV4-1,TGCGCCAGCAGCCGACCACCAGCGGGGGGGATCTACAATGAGCAGTTCTTC,CASSRPPAGGIYNEQFF
TRBD2,few,TRBJ2-3,TRBV20-1,TGCAGTGCCAGCGGGGGGAGGTCTAGCACAGATACGCAGTATTTT,CSASGGRSSTDTQYF
TRBD2,.,TRBJ2-1,TRBV3-1,TGTGCCAGCAGCCGGGAGGGTATAGATGAGCAGTTCTTC,CASSREGIDEQFF
TRBD2,many,TRBJ2-1,TRBV15,TGTGCCACCAGCAGTTCCAGCGGGGGGGCGAGTGAGCAGTTCTTC,CATSSSSGGASEQFF
TRBD1,.,TRBJ1-2,TRBV30,TGTGCCTGGGGGACAGGGGGTAACTATGGCTACACCTTC,CAWGTGGNYGYTF
.,.,TRBJ2-5,TRBV10-2,TGCGCCAGCATTGAAGGGAAGGGGATTTACTTC,CASIEGKGIYF
.,.,TRBJ1-4,TRBV20-1,TGCAGTGCTAGAGTTGGGCAGAAGCCTGAAAAACTGTTTTTT,CSARVGQKPEKLFF
.,few,TRBJ1-5,TRBV4-1,TGCGCCAGCAGCCCTGAGCGCGGGGGTCAGCCCCAGCATTTT,CASSPERGGQPQHF
.,.,TRBJ1-6,TRBV5-6,TGTGCCAGCAGCTTACCGGGAGCGAATTCACCCCTCCACTTT,CASSLPGANSPLHF
.,few,TRBJ2-5,TRBV5-1,TGCGCCAGCAGTGCCGAGACCCAGTACTTC,CASSAETQYF
TRBD1,few,TRBJ2-3,TRBV4-3,TGCGCCAGCAGCCTGGGGACAGGGTTTGGATCGGATACGCAGTATTTT,CASSLGTGFGSDTQYF
TRBD1,few,TRBJ2-5,TRBV6-6,TGTGCCAGCAGTTACTCGCAGGGGGCGCCGCCCCAGTACTTC,CASSYSQGAPPQYF
.,.,TRBJ1-5,TRBV10-3,TGTGCCATCAGTGGGGGAGTACGGCAGCCCCAGCATTTT,CAISGGVRQPQHF
TRBD2,.,TRBJ2-3,TRBV3-1,TGTGCCAGCTCAGGACTAGCGGGACCCACAGATACGCAGTATTTT,CASSGLAGPTDTQYF
.,few,TRBJ2-3,TRBV13,TGTGCCAGCAGCTTAGGCGGCTACCCAGATACGCAGTATTTT,CASSLGGYPDTQYF
TRBD1,.,TRBJ1-6,TRBV11-2,TGTGCCAGCAGCTTGACAGGGTGGAGTTCACCCCTCCACTTT,CASSLTGWSSPLHF
TRBD1,few,TRBJ1-5,TRBV4-1,TGCGCCAGCAGCCAAGATCTGGGACAGAATCAGCCCCAGCATTTT,CASSQDLGQNQPQHF
.,.,TRBJ2-6,TRBV29-1,TGCAGCGTCCTAGTCTTAAACTCTGGGGCCAACGTCCTGACTTTC,CSVLVLNSGANVLTF
.,many,TRBJ1-2,TRBV6-5,TGTGCCAGCAGTCCCCCCGGGGTCCGATATGGCTACACCTTC,CASSPPGVRYGYTF
.,many,TRBJ2-3,TRBV7-2,TGTGCCACTCACGGGGGGCGGGATACGCAGTATTTT,CATHGGRDTQYF
.,.,TRBJ2-1,TRBV28,TGTGCCAGCAGTTTATTGATAGCCGACTCCTACAATGAGCAGTTCTTC,CASSLLIADSYNEQFF
TRBD2,many,TRBJ2-5,TRBV12-3/TRBV12-4,TGTGCCAGCAGCCCTTTCGGGACTAGCGGGAAAGAGACCCAGTACTTC,CASSPFGTSGKETQYF
TRBD2,few,TRBJ2-5,TRBV12-3/TRBV12-4,TGTGCCAGCAGCCGGGGACTAGCCCAAGAGACCCAGTACTTC,CASSRGLAQETQYF
.,many,TRBJ2-3,TRBV5-1,TGCGCCAGCAGCCCCTCCTCGGGACGAAGGGGAGATACGCAGTATTTT,CASSPSSGRRGDTQYF